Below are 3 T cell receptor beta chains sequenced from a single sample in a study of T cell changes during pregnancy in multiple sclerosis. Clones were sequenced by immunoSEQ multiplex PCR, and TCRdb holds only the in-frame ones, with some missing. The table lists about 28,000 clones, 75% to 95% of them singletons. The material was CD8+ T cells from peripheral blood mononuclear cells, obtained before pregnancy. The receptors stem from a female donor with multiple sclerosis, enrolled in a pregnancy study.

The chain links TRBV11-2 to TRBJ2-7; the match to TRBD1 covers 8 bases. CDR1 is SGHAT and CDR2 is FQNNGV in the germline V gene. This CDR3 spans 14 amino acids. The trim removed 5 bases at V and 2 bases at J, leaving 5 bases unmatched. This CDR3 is CASSAPGQAYEQYF. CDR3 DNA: TGTGCCAGCAGCGCTCCGGGACAGGCCTACGAGCAGTACTTC. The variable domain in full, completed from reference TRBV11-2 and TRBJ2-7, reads EAGVAQSPRYKIIEKRQSVAFWCNPISGHATLYWYQQILGQGPKLLIQFQNNGVVDDSQLPKDRFSAERLKGVDSTLKIQPAKLEDSAVYLCASSAPGQAYEQYFGPGTRLTVT.

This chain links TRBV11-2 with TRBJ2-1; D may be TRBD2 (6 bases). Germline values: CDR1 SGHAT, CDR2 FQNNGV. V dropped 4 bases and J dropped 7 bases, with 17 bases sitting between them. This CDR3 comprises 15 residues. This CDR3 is CASSSFIGGTNEQFF. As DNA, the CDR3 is TGTGCCAGCAGCTCCTTCATCGGAGGGACTAATGAGCAGTTCTTC.

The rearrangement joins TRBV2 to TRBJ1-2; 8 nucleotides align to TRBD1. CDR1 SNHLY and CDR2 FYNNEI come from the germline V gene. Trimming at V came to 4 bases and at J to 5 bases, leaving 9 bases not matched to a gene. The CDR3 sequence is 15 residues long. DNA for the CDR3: TGTGCCAGCAGTGGGGGGGACAGGTGGGGGTATGGCTACACCTTC. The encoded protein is CASSGGDRWGYGYTF.